This TCR beta chain is from a study of blood T cells in healthy people across ages. Study outcomes and limitations: Reliance upon unsorted PBMCs precluded definitive naive versus antigen-experienced comparison. There was no known CMV status for donors, so expanded clonotype changes were possibly confounded.

The CDR3 sequence is 17 residues long. J lost 6 bases, V lost 5 bases, and 12 bases had no gene match. Germline V gene lookup returns CDR1 DFQATT and CDR2 SNEGSKA (reference sequence). Per sample, extraction of total RNA gave at least 5 micrograms in every case. Alongside a J-beta primer mix, a sample-barcoded 5' primer served in a second PCR lasting 7 to 11 cycles. TCRdb reanalysed the 5' RACE reads using MiXCR and keeps one entry per CDR3 protein. This sample has roughly 800,000 distinct CDR3 sequences, with roughly 50% found just once. This clonotype is a singleton in its sample. Antigen specificity is unknown.

What was sequenced was blood. This receptor was obtained from a man under 40 in good health. The V call is TRBV20-1, the J call TRBJ2-4, with 14 nucleotides matching TRBD2. CDR3 sequence: CSAPPTSGRVGGNIQYF. Written as DNA, the CDR3 is TGCAGTGCTCCTCCGACTAGCGGGAGGGTGGGTGGAAACATTCAGTACTTC.